This TCR beta chain derives from a study of control samples from healthy donors and cancer patients. A word on this clone: The germline gene is not matched at one end of the junction; a read error may be the cause. The same CDR3 is also encoded by other DNA sequences in this sample.

Clones were sequenced by immunoSEQ multiplex PCR, and TCRdb holds only the in-frame ones, with some missing. The data show around 85,000 clones, around 94% seen once. This CDR3 comprises 16 residues. CDR1 and CDR2 from the germline V gene are MNHEY and SMNVEV (reference sequence). Material: blood. The receptor was isolated from a woman aged 18-30 years in good health. The gene calls are TRBV27 and TRBJ2-2, with 7 bases lining up with TRBD1. The CDR3 spells CASSWLDRVDTGELFF. CDR3 DNA sequence: TGTGCCAGCAGTTGGTTAGACAGGGTGGACACCGGAGAGCTGTTTTTT.